The 21 T cell receptor beta chains reported below all come from one sample, sequenced in a study of blood T cell repertoires in COVID-19. Profiled with immunoSEQ multiplex PCR; TCRdb holds only in-frame clones, not every one. Among tens of thousands of clones listed, 75% to 90% were seen once. The sample taken for sequencing was peripheral blood. The receptors derive from a man older than 75 with acute or convalescent COVID-19.

This clone came up a few times. V usage is TRBV10-3 and J usage is TRBJ2-1, with a weak D call TRBD2 (7 bases). The germline V gene encodes CDR1 ENHRY and CDR2 SYGVKD. The CDR3 contains 17 residues. V lost 7 bases, J lost 3 bases, and 22 bases lay in between. The CDR3: CAITDTVAGALYNEQFF. For the CDR3, the DNA is TGTGCCATCACCGACACCGTGGCGGGGGCCCTCTACAATGAGCAGTTCTTC.

The chain joins TRBV6-2 or TRBV6-3 to TRBJ2-3; TRBD2 agrees at 9 bases. The trim removed 4 bases at V and 2 bases at J, leaving 4 bases unmatched. The CDR3 is 15 residues long. CDR1 and CDR2 from the germline V gene are MNHEY and SVGEGT. CDR3 coding DNA: TGTGCCAGCAGTTTAGGCGGGAGGGCCACAGATACGCAGTATTTT. Its translation: CASSLGGRATDTQYF.

The V and J genes are TRBV10-2 and TRBJ2-4; TRBD2 aligns across 10 bases. This CDR3 has 17 amino acids. V trimming: 2 bases; J trimming: 4 bases; junction bases outside the gene matches: 8. Germline CDR1 and CDR2: WSHSY and SAAADI. CDR3 nucleotides: TGCGCCAGCAGTGAGCTTAGCGGGGGGCCCGAAAAAAACATTCAGTACTTC. Amino acid sequence: CASSELSGGPEKNIQYF.

The V call is TRBV28, the J call TRBJ2-5, with TRBD2 matching over 8 bases. The CDR3 is made up of 14 amino acids. CDR1 is MDHEN and CDR2 is SYDVKM in the germline V gene. V lost 6 bases, J lost 6 bases, and 9 bases stayed unmatched. Here the CDR3 DNA reads TGTGCCAGCAGAAATAGCGGGGCCGGGAAGACCCAGTACTTC. Its translation: CASRNSGAGKTQYF.

The chain carries TRBV29-1 and TRBJ1-3; 7 bases agree with TRBD1. The CDR3 consists of 13 residues. The V segment lost 4 bases and the J segment 4 bases; nucleotides outside the gene matches: 4. CDR1 and CDR2 from the germline V gene are SQVTM and ANQGSEA. Here the CDR3 reads CSVAQGDGNTIYF. CDR3 bases: TGCAGCGTTGCTCAGGGGGACGGAAACACCATATATTTT. Filled out from reference TRBV29-1 and TRBJ1-3, the complete variable domain reads SAVISQKPSRDICQRGTSLTIQCQVDSQVTMMFWYRQQPGQSLTLIATANQGSEATYESGFVIDKFPISRPNLTFSTLTVSNMSPEDSSIYLCSVAQGDGNTIYFGEGSWLTVV.

V gene TRBV27 combines with J gene TRBJ1-1, with TRBD1 matching over 7 bases. The CDR3 contains 14 residues. Germline values: CDR1 MNHEY, CDR2 SMNVEV (reference sequence). Losses at the gene ends were 6 bases for V and 4 bases for J; bases not matched to a gene: 8. The CDR3 DNA follows: TGTGCCAGCAGGAACACAGGGGCAATCACTGAAGCTTTCTTT. Amino acids: CASRNTGAITEAFF.

In nucleotides, the CDR3 is TGTGCCAGCAGTGACCAAAGCAGGGGCTATGGCTACACCTTC. It yields the protein CASSDQSRGYGYTF. This chain links TRBV6-4 with TRBJ1-2; D perhaps matches TRBD1 (6 bases). Trimming stripped 2 bases from V and 4 bases from J, with 11 bases between. Germline CDR1 reads MRHNA; CDR2 reads SNTAGT. The CDR3 sequence is 14 residues long.

V gene TRBV28 combines with J gene TRBJ1-2; D is unclear. The CDR3 length is 15 residues. The germline CDR1 and CDR2 sequences are MDHEN and SYDVKM. V lost 3 bases and J lost 4, with 15 bases in between. The CDR3 nucleotides read TGTGCCAGCAGTTTGGAGGCCTCCGGAGGCTATGGCTACACCTTC. Its translation is CASSLEASGGYGYTF.

The chain joins TRBV7-8 to TRBJ1-4; possibly TRBD1 for D (6 bases). In germline, CDR1 is SGHVS, CDR2 FQNEAQ. Trimming removed 1 base from V and 8 bases from J, with 11 bases in between. The CDR3 spans 14 residues. The CDR3 DNA follows: TGTGCCAGCAGCTTAGTGTCAGGGGTGGAAAAACTGTTTTTT. As protein: CASSLVSGVEKLFF.

The chain links TRBV16 to TRBJ1-5; no firm D call. Germline V lookup: CDR1 KGHSY, CDR2 FQNENV. The CDR3 spans 15 residues. The ends were cut back, 0 bases at V and 1 base at J, with 7 bases in the middle. The DNA for the CDR3 is TGTGCCAGCAGCCAATCCGATCAGAGCAATCAGCCCCAGCATTTT. Amino acids: CASSQSDQSNQPQHF.

The chain is built from TRBV7-2 and TRBJ2-1; perhaps TRBD1 as D (6 bases). The CDR3 is 15 residues long. The V end lost 0 bases, the J end lost 9 bases, and 15 bases lay between the germline ends. Germline CDR1 reads SGHTA; CDR2 reads FQGNSA. The CDR3 sequence: CASSLALRQGSEQFF. CDR3 in DNA: TGTGCCAGCAGCTTAGCGCTCCGGCAGGGGAGTGAGCAGTTCTTC.

The chain joins TRBV5-6 to TRBJ1-2; D ambiguous. The germline gives CDR1 SGHDT, CDR2 YYEEEE. The CDR3 sequence is 13 residues long. V was trimmed by 0 bases and J by 8 bases, leaving 11 bases between them. CDR3 sequence: CASSLVGPGGYTF. The CDR3 region has the DNA TGTGCCAGCAGCTTGGTAGGTCCGGGGGGCTACACCTTC.

The rearrangement uses TRBV12-3 or TRBV12-4 and TRBJ1-3, with TRBD1 matching 7 bases. Germline trimming cut 9 bases from V and 2 bases from J; bases unmatched to any gene: 4. The CDR3 runs 13 residues. This CDR3 is CASSQGAGNTIYF. In DNA, the CDR3 is TGTGCCAGTTCTCAGGGGGCTGGAAACACCATATATTTT.

The chain couples TRBV11-2 to TRBJ2-4; D possibly corresponds to TRBD2 (6 bases). The CDR3 covers 16 residues. Between the trimmed V and J ends, which lost 4 bases and 0 bases, there was a span of 13 bases. CDR1 and CDR2 from the germline V gene are SGHAT and FQNNGV. The CDR3 is CASSSLPGLAKNIQYF. The CDR3 DNA reads TGTGCCAGCAGCTCTCTCCCGGGACTAGCCAAAAACATTCAGTACTTC.

The chain is built from TRBV5-1 and TRBJ1-1; D possibly corresponds to TRBD1 (5 bases). This CDR3 has 15 residues. The V gene lost 7 bases and the J gene lost 0 bases, with 16 bases spanning the gap. The germline V gene encodes CDR1 SGHRS and CDR2 YFSETQ. The CDR3 protein is CASGSGGLMNTEAFF. The DNA for the CDR3 is TGCGCCAGCGGAAGTGGGGGACTTATGAACACTGAAGCTTTCTTT.

The chain has TRBV12-3 or TRBV12-4 and TRBJ1-1; no definite D call. V was pared by 2 bases and J by 1 base, with 5 bases between. The CDR3 contains 13 residues. The CDR3 here is CASSLNRNTEAFF. The CDR3 coding sequence is TGTGCCAGCAGTTTAAACAGGAACACTGAAGCTTTCTTT.

The chain joins TRBV5-1 to TRBJ1-3; D perhaps matches TRBD1 (5 bases). This CDR3 spans 13 amino acids. Germline values: CDR1 SGHRS, CDR2 YFSETQ. V was shortened by 3 bases and J by 1 base, with 5 bases between the two germline ends. This chain's CDR3 is CASSSGSGNTIYF. CDR3 DNA sequence: TGCGCCAGCAGCTCAGGGTCTGGAAACACCATATATTTT.

This sequence joins TRBV5-5 and TRBJ1-2; D is ambiguous. Trimming shortened V by 2 bases and J by 4 bases, and 15 bases separated the two germline ends. Looked up from germline, CDR1 is SGHKS and CDR2 is YYEKEE (reference sequence). The CDR3 is 15 amino acids. The CDR3 reads CASSLVIGGFYGYTF. CDR3 DNA sequence: TGTGCCAGCAGCTTAGTGATTGGAGGATTCTATGGCTACACCTTC.

The chain recombines TRBV5-8 with TRBJ2-1; D is possibly TRBD2 (6 bases). This CDR3 comprises 14 residues. The V end was cut by 7 bases, the J end by 9 bases, with 20 bases between. Looked up from germline, CDR1 is SGHTS and CDR2 is YDEGEE. The CDR3 spells CASRRFGAGSEQFF. The DNA for the CDR3 is TGTGCCAGCCGACGGTTTGGGGCGGGGAGTGAGCAGTTCTTC.

The chain carries TRBV5-4 and TRBJ1-6; 8 positions agree with TRBD1. The CDR3 length is 16 residues. Trimming cost V 0 bases and J 10 bases; bases outside gene matches: 9. Germline values: CDR1 SGHNT, CDR2 YYREEE (reference sequence). Written as DNA, the CDR3 is TGTGCCAGCAGCTTGGACCTTGGACAGGGAGGCTCACCCCTCCACTTT. Translating it yields CASSLDLGQGGSPLHF. Supplemented by reference TRBV5-4 and TRBJ1-6, the full variable domain reads ETGVTQSPTHLIKTRGQQVTLRCSSQSGHNTVSWYQQALGQGPQFIFQYYREEENGRGNFPPRFSGLQFPNYSSELNVNALELDDSALYLCASSLDLGQGGSPLHFGNGTRLTVT.

The DNA for the CDR3 is TGTGCCAGCAGCCAAGTTTCGTTCTCCTACGAGCAGTACTTC. Its translation is CASSQVSFSYEQYF. V and J are TRBV3-1 (or the pseudogene TRBV3-2) and TRBJ2-7, with unresolved D. V lost 1 base and J 0 bases, leaving 7 bases between the germline ends. Germline loops: CDR1 LGHDT, CDR2 YNNKEL (reference sequence). The CDR3 totals 14 residues.